The sample holds a few counts of the clone carrying this TCR beta chain. What it recognizes is unknown. The sample is drawn from a study of response to subunit inactivated influenza vaccine. Findings of the study overall: There was a suggestion from the authors that each seasonal influenza vaccination recruits few new T cells.

Each CDR3 protein gets one entry after TCRdb re-called the RT-PCR reads with MiXCR. The data show roughly 700,000 distinct CDR3 sequences, about 15% seen once. The CDR3 is 14 amino acids. The trim removed 6 bases at V and 5 bases at J, leaving 6 bases unmatched. Germline CDR1 MNHNS, CDR2 SASEGT. This TCR derives from a man over 45 who received an inactivated influenza vaccine. Sequencing was performed on PBMCs from blood, taken 14 days before vaccination. The chain carries TRBV6-1 and TRBJ1-4; 7 nucleotides align to TRBD1. The CDR3 DNA sequence: TGTGCCAGCAGGCCCGTGGGACAGAATGAAAAACTGTTTTTT. It codes for CASRPVGQNEKLFF.